The next 30 T cell receptor beta chains were all read from a single sample in a study of control samples from healthy donors and cancer patients. Assay used: immunoSEQ multiplex PCR; TCRdb lists only in-frame clones, some missing. The table records about 95,000 clones, over 80% of them present only once. Source material: blood. The receptor source for this set is a young man in good health.

The chain carries TRBV24-1 and TRBJ2-1; no firm D call. Germline loops: CDR1 KGHDR, CDR2 SFDVKD. V shed 5 bases and J shed 12 bases, with 16 bases lying between them. The length of the CDR3 is 13 residues. CDR3 loop: CATSAQPRLGQFF. CDR3 bases: TGTGCCACCAGTGCTCAGCCGCGCTTGGGGCAGTTCTTC.

V is TRBV7-9 and J is TRBJ1-3, with D perhaps matching TRBD1 (5 bases). Between the trimmed V and J ends, which lost 1 base and 1 base, there was a span of 8 bases. CDR1 is SEHNR and CDR2 is FQNEAQ in the germline V gene (reference sequence). This CDR3 is built from 15 residues. CDR3 sequence (DNA): TGTGCCAGCAGCTTAGGGGGGAGGTCTGGAAACACCATATATTTT. It encodes CASSLGGRSGNTIYF. The full variable domain, completed using reference TRBV7-9 and TRBJ1-3, is DTGVSQNPRHKITKRGQNVTFRCDPISEHNRLYWYRQTLGQGPEFLTYFQNEAQLEKSRLLSDRFSAERPKGSFSTLEIQRTEQGDSAMYLCASSLGGRSGNTIYFGEGSWLTVV.

Worth noting for this clone: Other DNA sequences in this sample translate to the same CDR3. V and J are TRBV13 and TRBJ2-7; 9 positions match TRBD1. The germline gives CDR1 PRHDT, CDR2 FYEKMQ (reference sequence). The CDR3 has 14 residues. Unmatched junction bases numbered 4, after V lost 0 bases and J lost 7 bases. Here the CDR3 reads CASSLGTGGGEQYF. CDR3 sequence (DNA): TGTGCCAGCAGCTTAGGGACAGGGGGTGGTGAGCAGTACTTC. Variable domain in full (rest from reference TRBV13 and TRBJ2-7): AAGVIQSPRHLIKEKRETATLKCYPIPRHDTVYWYQQGPGQDPQFLISFYEKMQSDKGSIPDRFSAQQFSDYHSELNMSSLELGDSALYFCASSLGTGGGEQYFGPGTRLTVT.

V usage is TRBV6-5 and J usage is TRBJ2-3, with TRBD1 matching 8 bases. V lost 2 bases, J lost 14 bases, and 9 bases stayed unmatched. The germline V gene encodes CDR1 MNHEY and CDR2 SVGAGI. The CDR3 contains 13 residues. The CDR3 DNA reads TGTGCCAGCAGTTACCAGGGCCACAGGGGGTTGTATTTT. Its translation: CASSYQGHRGLYF.

This chain connects TRBV6-5 to TRBJ1-2, with D maybe TRBD1 (5 bases). CDR3 size: 11 residues. Germline V gene lookup returns CDR1 MNHEY and CDR2 SVGAGI. With 2 bases removed from V and 7 bases from J, the gap between germline ends came to 5 bases. For the CDR3, the DNA is TGTGCCAGCAGTTACGGGGGTGGCTACACCTTC. Translating it yields CASSYGGGYTF.

The genes are TRBV29-1 and TRBJ1-2; D is perhaps TRBD1 (5 bases). The CDR3 totals 13 residues. CDR1 SQVTM and CDR2 ANQGSEA come from the germline V gene. With 7 bases removed from V and 4 bases from J, the gap between germline ends came to 16 bases. CDR3 DNA: TGCAGCGCCGGGGACTCCCAGGTCTATGGCTACACCTTC. Translation: CSAGDSQVYGYTF.

The chain combines TRBV6-5 with TRBJ1-6; a possible D gene is TRBD1 (6 bases). The V and J ends lost 5 bases and 8 bases respectively, with 10 bases between them. From germline, CDR1 is MNHEY and CDR2 SVGAGI. This CDR3 region has 13 residues. The CDR3 reads CASSIRTDSPLHF. The CDR3 DNA reads TGTGCCAGCAGTATCCGGACAGATTCACCCCTCCACTTT.

The rearrangement uses TRBV19 and TRBJ2-2; possibly TRBD2 for D (5 bases). This CDR3 has 14 amino acids. V lost 6 bases and J lost 1, with 9 bases in between. Germline V gene sequence: CDR1 LNHDA, CDR2 SQIVND (reference sequence). The CDR3 spells CASSRDGNTGELFF. CDR3 sequence (DNA): TGTGCCAGTAGCCGGGATGGGAACACCGGGGAGCTGTTTTTT.

The chain joins TRBV19 to TRBJ1-2; D possibly corresponds to TRBD1 (6 bases). The CDR3 has 15 residues. Germline V CDR1 and CDR2: LNHDA, SQIVND (reference sequence). V lost 5 bases to trimming and J lost 4 bases, with 17 bases between them. CDR3: CASSSTYRAFYGYTF. CDR3 DNA: TGTGCCAGTAGTTCCACTTACAGGGCTTTCTATGGCTACACCTTC. The variable domain in full, with the rest retrieved from reference TRBV19 and TRBJ1-2, is DGGITQSPKYLFRKEGQNVTLSCEQNLNHDAMYWYRQDPGQGLRLIYYSQIVNDFQKGDIAEGYSVSREKKESFPLTVTSAQKNPTAFYLCASSSTYRAFYGYTFGSGTRLTVV.

The V gene is TRBV2, the J gene TRBJ1-2; D is perhaps TRBD1 (6 bases). Trimming pared 7 bases from V and 4 bases from J, leaving 7 bases between. The CDR3 consists of 11 residues. The germline V gene has CDR1 SNHLY and CDR2 FYNNEI. The CDR3 DNA reads as TGTGCCAGCAAGGACAGCTATGGCTACACCTTC. Its translation: CASKDSYGYTF.

The V call is TRBV19, the J call TRBJ2-2; TRBD1 agrees at 9 bases. CDR1 and CDR2 from the germline V gene are LNHDA and SQIVND (reference sequence). J was trimmed by 5 bases and V by 7 bases; bases with no gene match: 11. This CDR3 has 16 amino acids. For the CDR3, the DNA is TGTGCCAGTACCGCCGAACGGACAGGGGTTACCGGGGAGCTGTTTTTT. This translates into CASTAERTGVTGELFF.

This clone was detected only once. The V and J genes are TRBV2 and TRBJ1-5; TRBD1 matches 10 bases. In germline, CDR1 is SNHLY, CDR2 FYNNEI. This CDR3 comprises 14 residues. With 8 bases clipped from V and 5 bases from J, the junction kept 6 bases outside the gene matches. Written as DNA, the CDR3 is TGTGCCAGCCGGACAGGGGGGGAATATCAGCCCCAGCATTTT. Residues: CASRTGGEYQPQHF.

This clone was seen a few times. The rearrangement links TRBV11-2 to TRBJ2-2; TRBD2 matches 9 bases. From germline, CDR1 is SGHAT and CDR2 FQNNGV. The length of the CDR3 is 17 residues. The ends lost 1 base at V and 6 bases at J; junction bases unmatched: 9. The CDR3 bases are TGTGCCAGCAGCTTAGGCCCCGGGCGGGGGGGCTCCGGGGAGCTGTTTTTT. It yields the protein CASSLGPGRGGSGELFF.

The rearrangement joins TRBV6-5 to TRBJ1-1; D is uncertain. The CDR3 has 14 residues. The germline V gene encodes CDR1 MNHEY and CDR2 SVGAGI. The V end lost 0 bases, the J end lost 2 bases, and 7 bases lay between the germline ends. The CDR3: CASSYSQLNTEAFF. For the CDR3, the DNA is TGTGCCAGCAGTTACTCCCAGCTTAACACTGAAGCTTTCTTT.

The V and J genes are TRBV7-3 and TRBJ2-7, with 7 positions matching TRBD2. Losses at the gene ends were 5 bases for V and 2 bases for J; bases not matched to a gene: 6. The length of the CDR3 is 14 residues. Germline assignment: CDR1 SGHTA and CDR2 FQGTGA. The DNA for the CDR3 is TGTGCCAGCAGCCCAGGGAGGGGTCCCTACGAGCAGTACTTC. This translates into CASSPGRGPYEQYF.

On this clone itself: Different DNA sequences within this sample yield the same CDR3. The chain employs TRBV7-9 and TRBJ1-1; D is possibly TRBD1 (6 bases). Between the trimmed V and J ends, which lost 4 bases and 8 bases, there was a span of 14 bases. The CDR3 runs to 13 residues. CDR1 and CDR2 (germline): SEHNR, FQNEAQ (reference sequence). The CDR3 loop reads CASSSRTGPEAFF. CDR3 nucleotides: TGTGCCAGCAGCTCACGAACAGGGCCCGAAGCTTTCTTT.

This clone was seen only a few times. The CDR3: CASSYSTNQPQHF. CDR3 sequence (DNA): TGTGCCAGCAGTTACTCGACCAATCAGCCCCAGCATTTT. The chain has TRBV6-6 and TRBJ1-5; no firm D call. Germline loops: CDR1 MNHNY, CDR2 SVGAGI (reference sequence). With 0 bases removed from V and 3 bases from J, the gap between germline ends came to 3 bases. The CDR3 is made up of 13 amino acids.

The chain uses TRBV3-1 (or the pseudogene TRBV3-2) and TRBJ2-7; 11 bases are a match to TRBD2. The CDR3 is 17 residues long. The V and J ends lost 0 bases and 3 bases, in that order; junction bases with no gene match: 7. The germline V gene has CDR1 LGHDT and CDR2 YNNKEL (reference sequence). In nucleotides, the CDR3 is TGTGCCAGCAGCCAAGATTTAGTAGCGGGGGGGCTCTACGAGCAGTACTTC. Translation: CASSQDLVAGGLYEQYF.

The rearrangement joins TRBV29-1 to TRBJ2-7; 10 bases are shared with TRBD1. With V trimmed by 3 bases and J by 2 bases, 1 base remained unmatched. Germline V gene lookup returns CDR1 SQVTM and CDR2 ANQGSEA. The CDR3 has 13 residues. As DNA, the CDR3 is TGCAGCGTTGAGACAGGGGGCCCCTACGAGCAGTACTTC. Translating it yields CSVETGGPYEQYF.

In DNA form, the CDR3 reads TGCGCCAGCAGCTTGATTGGACCTCAGGGGGCAGATACGCAGTATTTT. Protein sequence: CASSLIGPQGADTQYF. The chain is built from TRBV5-1 and TRBJ2-3; 7 nucleotides match TRBD1. In germline, CDR1 is SGHRS, CDR2 YFSETQ. The J segment lost 4 bases and the V segment lost 1 base, leaving 9 bases of the junction unmatched. CDR3 length equals 16 residues. Full variable domain (missing parts from reference TRBV5-1 and TRBJ2-3): KAGVTQTPRYLIKTRGQQVTLSCSPISGHRSVSWYQQTPGQGLQFLFEYFSETQRNKGNFPGRFSGRQFSNSRSEMNVSTLELGDSALYLCASSLIGPQGADTQYFGPGTRLTVL.

The chain employs TRBV7-6 and TRBJ2-7; perhaps D is TRBD1 or TRBD2 (6 bases each). This CDR3 is built from 14 residues. CDR1 SGHVS and CDR2 FNYEAQ come from the germline V gene. V lost 5 bases and J 0 bases, leaving 11 bases between the germline ends. The CDR3 DNA reads as TGTGCCAGCAGCCCCGGAGGGGGCTCCTACGAGCAGTACTTC. Its protein product is CASSPGGGSYEQYF. Together with reference TRBV7-6 and TRBJ2-7, the CDR3 gives the full variable domain: GAGVSQSPRYKVTKRGQDVALRCDPISGHVSLYWYRQALGQGPEFLTYFNYEAQQDKSGLPNDRFSAERPEGSISTLTIQRTEQRDSAMYRCASSPGGGSYEQYFGPGTRLTVT.

This clone was seen a handful of times. The genes are TRBV5-1 and TRBJ2-2; weak D call: TRBD2 (6 bases). V dropped 3 bases and J dropped 3 bases, with 6 bases sitting between them. CDR1 SGHRS and CDR2 YFSETQ come from the germline V gene. There are 13 residues in the CDR3. The CDR3 sequence is CASSWDYTGELFF. CDR3 sequence (DNA): TGCGCCAGCAGCTGGGACTACACCGGGGAGCTGTTTTTT.

Only one count was recorded for this clone. The V gene is TRBV9, the J gene TRBJ2-3; maybe TRBD2 (6 bases). This CDR3 comprises 15 residues. The germline V gene encodes CDR1 SGDLS and CDR2 YYNGEE. V was clipped by 0 bases and J by 0 bases, with 8 bases between them. Here the CDR3 reads CASSVGLVSTDTQYF. CDR3 DNA sequence: TGTGCCAGCAGCGTAGGACTAGTCAGCACAGATACGCAGTATTTT.

The genes are TRBV6-1 and TRBJ1-1, with D possibly matching TRBD1 (5 bases). The V end lost 2 bases, the J end lost 1 base, and 11 bases lay between the germline ends. CDR1 MNHNS and CDR2 SASEGT come from the germline V gene. The CDR3 length is 15 residues. CDR3 DNA: TGTGCCAGCAGTGAACCTTATAGGGGGAACACTGAAGCTTTCTTT. Encoded protein: CASSEPYRGNTEAFF.

The gene calls are TRBV7-9 and TRBJ1-5, with D unresolved. The V gene lost 4 bases and the J gene lost 7 bases, with 11 bases spanning the gap. The CDR3 consists of 13 residues. Germline lookup yields CDR1 SEHNR and CDR2 FQNEAQ (reference sequence). CDR3 residues: CASSYGVRQPQHF. DNA of the CDR3: TGTGCCAGCAGCTACGGTGTGCGGCAGCCCCAGCATTTT. Variable domain in full (rest from reference TRBV7-9 and TRBJ1-5): DTGVSQNPRHKITKRGQNVTFRCDPISEHNRLYWYRQTLGQGPEFLTYFQNEAQLEKSRLLSDRFSAERPKGSFSTLEIQRTEQGDSAMYLCASSYGVRQPQHFGDGTRLSIL.

This clone was counted between two and nine times. This sample also contains other DNA sequences that code for the same CDR3. The chain links TRBV5-6 to TRBJ1-1; D unresolved. The ends were cut back, 2 bases at V and 1 base at J, with 6 bases in the middle. The length of the CDR3 is 13 residues. Germline CDR1 SGHDT, CDR2 YYEEEE. As DNA, the CDR3 is TGTGCCAGCAGCTTCGGAGGGAACACTGAAGCTTTCTTT. It encodes CASSFGGNTEAFF.

The V gene is TRBV5-1, the J gene TRBJ2-1; 13 bases agree with TRBD2. This CDR3 is built from 16 residues. The trim removed 4 bases at V and 4 bases at J, leaving 5 bases unmatched. The germline CDR1 and CDR2 sequences are SGHRS and YFSETQ. CDR3 nucleotide sequence: TGCGCCAGCAGCGAGACTAGCGGGGGGCTATACAATGAGCAGTTCTTC. Translating gives CASSETSGGLYNEQFF.

This rearrangement joins TRBV30 to TRBJ1-5, with D possibly being TRBD1 (6 bases). Germline values: CDR1 GTSNPN, CDR2 SVGIG (reference sequence). V lost 2 bases and J lost 0, with 20 bases in between. There are 18 residues in the CDR3. DNA of the CDR3: TGTGCCTGGAGTCCGGGTAAGTCGCAGGGGTATAGCAATCAGCCCCAGCATTTT. Protein: CAWSPGKSQGYSNQPQHF. Looking up the rest from reference TRBV30 and TRBJ1-5 gives the full variable domain: SQTIHQWPATLVQPVGSPLSLECTVEGTSNPNLYWYRQAAGRGLQLLFYSVGIGQISSEVPQNLSASRPQDRQFILSSKKLLLSDSGFYLCAWSPGKSQGYSNQPQHFGDGTRLSIL.

The V call is TRBV5-1, the J call TRBJ1-4; D remains ambiguous. CDR1 and CDR2 from the germline V gene are SGHRS and YFSETQ. V was clipped by 4 bases and J by 0 bases, with 7 bases between them. This CDR3 is 14 amino acids long. Here the CDR3 reads CASSPTTTNEKLFF. Written as DNA, the CDR3 is TGCGCCAGCAGCCCGACCACAACTAATGAAAAACTGTTTTTT.

The chain recombines TRBV6-5 with TRBJ1-2; no definite D call. The V end lost 2 bases, the J end lost 8 bases, and 15 bases lay between the germline ends. Germline CDR1 MNHEY, CDR2 SVGAGI. The CDR3 totals 14 residues. The CDR3 DNA sequence: TGTGCCAGCAGTTACCTGGCGGGATCGTCCGGCTACACCTTC. Its protein is CASSYLAGSSGYTF.